This record looks at one T cell receptor beta chain sequence and its context. Unmatched junction bases numbered 2, after V lost 0 bases and J lost 4 bases. The CDR3 totals 15 residues. Germline V gene sequence: CDR1 MNHEY, CDR2 SVGAGI. The sample belongs to a study of blood T cell repertoires in COVID-19. Study details: Sources were T cells, B-cell-depleted T cells, or PBMCs; the material itself was cDNA or gDNA.

Participants, about 18 to 90 years old, spanned about two dozen US areas. Donors of Cohort 3 who recovered were those that had two negative PCRs, clearance, or symptom resolution. Here immunoSEQ multiplex PCR was the method, and the copy in TCRdb shows in-frame clones only, minus some. The sample holds about 130,000 clones, roughly 87% seen once. The specimen was PBMCs or T cells enriched from blood (not recorded which). The TCR comes from a man aged 25-45 years who had recovered from COVID-19. The chain uses TRBV6-5 and TRBJ1-2, with TRBD1 matching 10 bases. The CDR3 DNA sequence: TGTGCCAGCAGTTACTCGGGGACAGGGGCCTATGGCTACACCTTC. This translates into CASSYSGTGAYGYTF.